Sequencing of this TCR beta chain was carried out in a study of T cells in Graves' hyperthyroidism and ophthalmopathy (dated by TCRdb to between 2017 and 2020). A note on the overall study: Peripheral blood samples were taken at the time of initial diagnosis, prior to any treatment. To identify distinguishing TCR V-J signatures, a discovery cohort of 95 to 100 patients was used, comprising 43 with Graves' ophthalmopathy and around 60 with stable Graves' hyperthyroidism. Whether ophthalmopathy could be predicted prospectively was tested in an independent validation cohort made up of 18 to 20 hyperthyroidism patients plus 17 patients who later progressed to ophthalmopathy. For training and testing, the 110 or so patients in the discovery cohort were randomly divided in a 7:3 ratio. In addition, the study compared T-cell repertoires in thyroid tissue and in blood from six Graves' hyperthyroidism patients. After blood sampling, hyperthyroidism patients were treated with methimazole at a starting dose of 30 mg daily, and ophthalmopathy patients were treated with high-dose intravenous methylprednisolone. TCR Vbeta CDR3 sequencing of 120 to 150 peripheral blood samples (about 45 ophthalmopathy, 75 hyperthyroidism and roughly 17 progressor patients) is reported in the paper. Broader findings and caveats from the paper: Blood samples also contained most of the expanded thyroid clonotypes (frequency above 0.001), which suggests that blood repertoires may reflect thyroid immune responses. Sample size was not statistically predetermined, and investigators were not blinded to group allocation. In validation, the model predicted progression to ophthalmopathy with about 71% sensitivity and 72% to 85% specificity, a median of roughly seven months before onset. Ophthalmopathy was separated from stable hyperthyroidism by a 13 V-J signature model, with approximately 89% sensitivity and roughly 81% specificity obtained in cross-validation and 80%/75% obtained in testing.

Moderately to severely active disease, a Clinical Activity Score of at least 3, a NOSPECS grade of at least 4, and a duration under 3 months were present in ophthalmopathy patients. Patients with uncontrolled infections, other autoimmune diseases, pregnancy or lactation were excluded. Diagnoses were based on clinical symptoms, serum thyroxine and TRAb, thyroid ultrasound and orbital computed tomography. Ficoll-Paque density gradient centrifugation was used to isolate PBMCs from about 10 ml of fresh peripheral blood. Trizol reagent was used to extract total RNA, and RNA quality was then checked on an Agilent 2100 Bioanalyzer. The CDR3 has 16 amino acids, counting the end cysteine and phenylalanine. Only the CDR3 DNA is retained, 48 bases long and in frame from the first base. From a lookup of the germline V gene, CDR1 and CDR2 are ENHRY and SYGVKD. At the junction V is shortened by 1 base and J by 5 bases, with 17 bases in between.

TCR beta CDR3 regions were amplified from RNA transcripts. A first-round RT-PCR of the TCR CDR3 used the HTBI primer set with the Qiagen OneStep RT-PCR kit. A second multiplex PCR round built the libraries, followed by size selection and purification. Paired-end sequencing of the libraries was performed with 100 bp reads on an Illumina HiSeq2000. For the original study's pipeline: Raw data were processed with SOAPnuke, discarding reads with adapters, uncalled bases, mean Phred below 15, or no exact constant-primer or identifier match. COPE v1.2.5 was used to merge the high-quality paired reads, and each unique nucleotide sequence was defined as a clonotype. Clonotypes were aligned to IMGT TRBV, TRBD and TRBJ reference segments using MiTCR v1.1. Only V-J combinations with frequency above 0.0001, covering 99.2% of repertoires, were analysed. A TCS score was defined as the ratio between F50 (clonal expansion) and ExV (chaos), using BLOSUM62-based TCRdist between CDR3 peptides within each V-J. Welch's t-statistics and random forest reduced roughly 530 V-J features to about 13, which were used in a naive Bayes classifier (R e1071). TCRdb itself trimmed the public reads at Q25 with fastp, ran MiXCR and retained productive beta chains. Every entry covers one CDR3 protein and lists the most common genes and DNA from its rows. Clone size and V and J calls follow TCRdb, not the original study. The sample table lists nearly 600,000 distinct CDR3 sequences, 12% to 15% of them with a count of one. The ten largest clones add up to less than 9% of the sample.

With respect to this clonotype: The antigen it recognizes is unknown. There are no base qualities to consult, and no much larger clone falls within one base.

This receptor chain uses TRBV10-3 and TRBJ1-2; no D gene is confidently identified. Sequencing was done on a sample of blood. This TCR was sampled from a woman under 30 with Graves' ophthalmopathy. The sequenced DNA: TGTGCCATCAGTGAGTTGGGGAGTTCTATACAATATGGCTACACCTTC. This encodes CAISELGSSIQYGYTF.